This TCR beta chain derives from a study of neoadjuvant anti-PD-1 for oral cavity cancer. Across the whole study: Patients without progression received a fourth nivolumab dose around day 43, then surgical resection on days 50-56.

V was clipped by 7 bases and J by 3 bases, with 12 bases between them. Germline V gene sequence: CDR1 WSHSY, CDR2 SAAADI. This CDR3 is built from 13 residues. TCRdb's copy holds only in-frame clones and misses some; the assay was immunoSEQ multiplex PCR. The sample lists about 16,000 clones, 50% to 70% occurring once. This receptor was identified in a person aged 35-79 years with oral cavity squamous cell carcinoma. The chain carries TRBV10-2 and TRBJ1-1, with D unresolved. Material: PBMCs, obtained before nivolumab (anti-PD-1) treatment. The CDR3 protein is CASTKTDYTEAFF. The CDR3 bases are TGCGCCAGCACCAAGACGGATTACACTGAAGCTTTCTTT.